This T cell receptor beta chain was sequenced for a study of Graves' ophthalmopathy and Graves' hyperthyroidism. Researchers took RNA transcripts and amplified TCR beta CDR3 regions from them. An initial RT-PCR round employing HTBI primers preceded a second-round multiplex PCR. TCRdb called the multiplex PCR reads again in MiXCR, with one record for every CDR3 protein. The repertoire has hundreds of thousands of distinct CDR3 sequences, around a fifth of them found once; the top ten carry roughly 45%. This CDR3 spans 13 amino acids. Germline-derived CDR1 and CDR2 are SQVTM and ANQGSEA. V was trimmed by 0 bases and J by 11 bases, leaving 16 bases between them.

The V gene is TRBV29-1, the J gene TRBJ1-1; perhaps TRBD1 as D (6 bases). The receptor's source is a woman aged 50 to 65 with Graves' ophthalmopathy. The sample taken for sequencing was peripheral blood. The chain's CDR3 is CSVEDGRGGGAFF. CDR3 DNA: TGCAGCGTTGAAGACGGCAGGGGAGGAGGGGCTTTCTTT.